The clone carrying this T cell receptor beta chain was seen just once. Residents of about 25 US areas, aged 18 to 89 years, made up the participants. In assigning cohorts, the study relied on participant-reported clinical history. The sample comes from a study of blood T cell repertoires in COVID-19. Study-level background: T cells, B-cell-depleted T cells, or PBMCs provided the cDNA or gDNA that served as material.

The germline V gene encodes CDR1 MNHEY and CDR2 SVGAGI. This CDR3 has 13 residues. V lost 7 bases to trimming and J lost 5 bases, with 14 bases between them. The assay was immunoSEQ multiplex PCR, and TCRdb's table has in-frame clones only and misses some. The sample lists 200,000 to 300,000 clones, roughly 87% seen once, with approximately 2.4% in the top ten. The source is a woman aged 25 to 39 with acute COVID-19. The chain has TRBV6-5 and TRBJ1-1; D perhaps matches TRBD1 (5 bases). Sequencing was carried out using PBMCs or T cells enriched from blood (not recorded which). The DNA for the CDR3 is TGTGCCAGCACCGACTGGGGGAGGACTGAAGCTTTCTTT. Translated: CASTDWGRTEAFF.